The 30 T cell receptor beta chains below were found in one sample sequenced in a study of T cell repertoires in cytomegalovirus infection. TCRdb reprocessed the reads via MiXCR and lists one record per CDR3 protein. The table includes approximately 250,000 distinct CDR3 sequences, approximately 9% detected once. Sample: PBMCs. These receptors all come from a human donor in good health (CMV status not recorded). Some clones in this sample may be carry-over from other donors' samples.

This clonotype turned up a few times. The rearrangement uses TRBV27 and TRBJ2-2; D could derive from TRBD1 or TRBD2 (5 bases each). Germline V gene lookup returns CDR1 MNHEY and CDR2 SMNVEV (reference sequence). The CDR3 consists of 16 residues. V dropped 3 bases and J dropped 2 bases, with 13 bases sitting between them. The DNA for the CDR3 is TGTGCCAGCAGTTTCTCACAGGACTTCAACACCGGGGAGCTGTTTTTT. It encodes CASSFSQDFNTGELFF.

This clonotype was recorded many times. The V gene is TRBV11-2, the J gene TRBJ1-2; 7 nucleotides match TRBD1. The length of the CDR3 is 14 residues. Looked up from germline, CDR1 is SGHAT and CDR2 is FQNNGV. Unmatched junction bases numbered 9, after V lost 3 bases and J lost 8 bases. This CDR3 reads CASSLFKGAAGYTF. The CDR3 DNA reads as TGTGCCAGCAGCTTGTTTAAGGGGGCGGCGGGCTACACCTTC. The entire variable domain, with the rest obtained from reference TRBV11-2 and TRBJ1-2, is as follows: EAGVAQSPRYKIIEKRQSVAFWCNPISGHATLYWYQQILGQGPKLLIQFQNNGVVDDSQLPKDRFSAERLKGVDSTLKIQPAKLEDSAVYLCASSLFKGAAGYTFGSGTRLTVV.

This clonotype was counted at least ten times. The chain has TRBV7-2 and TRBJ2-7; possible D gene TRBD2, 5 bases. This CDR3 is 15 amino acids long. CDR1 and CDR2 from the germline V gene are SGHTA and FQGNSA. V lost 4 bases, J lost 7 bases, and 20 bases lay in between. The CDR3 region is CASSSKFRELTEQYF. In DNA, the CDR3 is TGTGCCAGCAGCTCCAAATTCCGGGAACTGACGGAGCAGTACTTC.

This clonotype was observed at least ten times. The V gene is TRBV7-2, the J gene TRBJ2-3; D is possibly TRBD1 (7 bases). The CDR3 spans 15 residues. The germline V gene encodes CDR1 SGHTA and CDR2 FQGNSA. Deletions cut 3 bases from V and 8 bases from J, with 18 bases between. The CDR3: CASSFDRARGGTQYF. CDR3 sequence (DNA): TGTGCCAGCAGCTTCGACAGGGCCCGGGGAGGTACGCAGTATTTT.

This clonotype occurred a few times. V usage is TRBV28 and J usage is TRBJ2-1, with D maybe TRBD1 (6 bases). V gave up 6 bases and J gave up 12 bases, with 12 bases separating them. The CDR3 length is 11 residues. Germline CDR1 MDHEN, CDR2 SYDVKM. CDR3 residues: CASSSMDRQFF. The CDR3 DNA is TGTGCCAGCAGCTCGATGGACAGGCAGTTCTTC.

At least ten counts were recorded for this clonotype. V and J are TRBV11-3 and TRBJ1-1, with D perhaps matching TRBD1 (6 bases). This CDR3 region has 15 residues. With 6 bases removed from V and 6 bases from J, the gap between germline ends came to 20 bases. The V gene's germline CDR1 is SGHNT and CDR2 YENEEA. CDR3 amino acids: CASSPPRGGLAEAFF. In nucleotides, the CDR3 is TGTGCCAGCAGTCCCCCGAGAGGGGGGCTCGCTGAAGCTTTCTTT. Complete variable domain (other parts from reference TRBV11-3 and TRBJ1-1): EAGVVQSPRYKIIEKKQPVAFWCNPISGHNTLYWYLQNLGQGPELLIRYENEEAVDDSQLPKDRFSAERLKGVDSTLKIQPAELGDSAVYLCASSPPRGGLAEAFFGQGTRLTVV.

The chain links TRBV6-8 to TRBJ2-7; 12 bases agree with TRBD2. The CDR3 covers 15 residues. V lost 6 bases to trimming and J lost 7 bases; unmatched junction nucleotides: 10. Per germline, CDR1 MNHGY and CDR2 SAAAGT. CDR3 DNA: TGTGCCAGCAGCTGGACTAGCGGGGCTCATCCGGAGCAGTACTTC. Translation gives CASSWTSGAHPEQYF.

This clonotype was detected many times. This CDR3 reads CASSQYGLGQADTQYF. CDR3 DNA: TGTGCCAGCAGCCAGTACGGGTTGGGGCAAGCAGATACGCAGTATTTT. The rearrangement links TRBV7-2 to TRBJ2-3, with TRBD1 as a possible D gene (5 bases). This CDR3 contains 16 residues. Germline V lookup: CDR1 SGHTA, CDR2 FQGNSA. Trimming took off 5 bases at V and 4 bases at J, with 19 bases between the two ends.

Of note for this clonotype: A junction boundary mismatches the germline segment, possibly from a read error. The V and J genes are TRBV7-6 and TRBJ2-3; the D is unclear. From germline, CDR1 is SGHVS and CDR2 FNYEAQ. The CDR3 extends over 11 amino acids. In DNA form, the CDR3 reads TGTGCCAGCAGCCAGCGCACAGATACGCATTTT. Its protein is CASSQRTDTHF.

There are many counts of this clonotype. This chain joins TRBV24-1 and TRBJ2-5; D is tentatively TRBD1 or TRBD2 (6 bases each). Germline V CDR1 and CDR2: KGHDR, SFDVKD. The ends were cut back, 1 base at V and 2 bases at J, with 13 bases in the middle. The CDR3 sequence is 16 residues long. The CDR3 sequence is CATSDFRGASQETQYF. The CDR3 region has the DNA TGTGCCACCAGTGATTTTAGGGGGGCTAGTCAAGAGACCCAGTACTTC.

This clonotype was seen repeatedly, ten times or more. The rearrangement uses TRBV6-1 and TRBJ2-7, with a weak D call TRBD2 (6 bases). Trimming cost V 0 bases and J 2 bases, with 23 bases left between them. Germline assignment: CDR1 MNHNS and CDR2 SASEGT. The CDR3 has 19 amino acids. The CDR3 DNA reads TGTGCCAGCAGTGAAGCGGGCCACACGGGACTCCTAAAGACCTACGAGCAGTACTTC. Amino acid sequence: CASSEAGHTGLLKTYEQYF.

Many counts were recorded for this clonotype. This chain joins TRBV7-6 and TRBJ2-7, with 11 nucleotides matching TRBD1. The CDR3 sequence is 20 residues long. The V gene's germline CDR1 is SGHVS and CDR2 FNYEAQ. V lost 3 bases, J lost 12 bases, and 28 bases stayed unmatched. The CDR3 nucleotides are TGTGCCAGCAGCTTGGACGTCCGGGACAGGGGGACGCTGCCTGCCTTTGGTCGGTACTTC. This sequence encodes CASSLDVRDRGTLPAFGRYF.

J is TRBJ1-5 and V is TRBV28; 10 bases match TRBD1. Germline CDR1 reads MDHEN; CDR2 reads SYDVKM. There are 15 residues in the CDR3. J gave up 3 bases and V 6 bases, and 5 bases lay outside the gene matches. CDR3 loop: CASRGQGKYNQPQHF. Written as DNA, the CDR3 is TGTGCCAGCAGGGGACAGGGGAAGTACAATCAGCCCCAGCATTTT. Full variable domain (remainder filled in from reference TRBV28 and TRBJ1-5): DVKVTQSSRYLVKRTGEKVFLECVQDMDHENMFWYRQDPGLGLRLIYFSYDVKMKEKGDIPEGYSVSREKKERFSLILESASTNQTSMYLCASRGQGKYNQPQHFGDGTRLSIL.

The J gene is TRBJ2-3, the V gene TRBV6-2 or TRBV6-3, with D possibly called TRBD1 or TRBD2 (5 bases each). The germline V gene has CDR1 MNHEY and CDR2 SVGEGT. The CDR3 sequence is 15 residues long. Trimming stripped 7 bases from V and 1 base from J, with 15 bases between. This CDR3 reads CASIGDLLRTDTQYF. The CDR3 nucleotides are TGTGCCAGCATTGGGGACCTTCTTCGCACAGATACGCAGTATTTT.

This clonotype was counted between two and nine times. The chain couples TRBV20-1 to TRBJ2-3; D unclear. This CDR3 contains 13 residues. V lost 4 bases and J 0 bases, leaving 8 bases between the germline ends. CDR1 and CDR2 from the germline V gene are DFQATT and SNEGSKA (reference sequence). As DNA, the CDR3 is TGCAGTGCTATTGGTGACAGCACAGATACGCAGTATTTT. Amino acids: CSAIGDSTDTQYF.

The chain recombines TRBV29-1 with TRBJ1-1; 9 bases match TRBD1. The CDR3 sequence is 13 residues long. The V and J ends lost 3 bases and 4 bases, in that order; junction bases with no gene match: 3. The germline V gene encodes CDR1 SQVTM and CDR2 ANQGSEA. The CDR3 bases are TGCAGCGTTGACACAGGGGGCTTCACTGAAGCTTTCTTT. Translation gives CSVDTGGFTEAFF.

This clonotype was counted between two and nine times. This chain connects TRBV15 to TRBJ1-2; D is perhaps TRBD1 (5 bases). Trimming cost V 1 base and J 4 bases, with 16 bases left between them. Looked up from germline, CDR1 is LNHNV and CDR2 is YYDKDF (reference sequence). The CDR3 spans 16 residues. The CDR3 here is CATSRGRDGRFYGYTF. The CDR3 DNA is TGTGCCACCAGCAGAGGTCGGGACGGGAGATTCTATGGCTACACCTTC.

The genes are TRBV7-2 and TRBJ2-3; D is possibly TRBD2 (6 bases). The V and J ends lost 2 bases and 6 bases respectively, with 15 bases between them. The CDR3 runs to 15 residues. Per the germline V gene, CDR1 is SGHTA and CDR2 is FQGNSA. CDR3 sequence reads: CASSLFGGPGDTQYF. The CDR3 DNA follows: TGTGCCAGCAGCTTATTTGGAGGGCCTGGGGATACGCAGTATTTT.

This clonotype was recorded at least ten times. This chain uses TRBV28 with TRBJ2-7; 13 nucleotides line up with TRBD2. Germline V gene data show CDR1 as MDHEN and CDR2 as SYDVKM. The length of the CDR3 is 18 residues. V shed 2 bases, J shed 3 bases, and the junction held 10 bases outside the gene matches. In DNA form, the CDR3 reads TGTGCCAGCAGTTTAACTAGCGGGGGGGTGTTACCACTCTACGAGCAGTACTTC. This translates into CASSLTSGGVLPLYEQYF.

This clonotype has at least ten counts. The CDR3 DNA reads as TGTGCCAGTACTAGGGGGATAGATAATTCACCCCTCCACTTT. Its protein is CASTRGIDNSPLHF. The V gene is TRBV19, the J gene TRBJ1-6; tentative D call: TRBD1 (6 bases). CDR1 is LNHDA, CDR2 SQIVND, per germline (reference sequence). Trimming left V 7 bases short and J 5 bases short, with 12 bases between. This CDR3 has 14 residues.

This clonotype was observed a few times. The chain combines TRBV28 with TRBJ2-5; D is possibly TRBD1 (5 bases). Trimming pared 3 bases from V and 1 base from J, leaving 12 bases between. The CDR3 is made up of 15 amino acids. Germline loops: CDR1 MDHEN, CDR2 SYDVKM. CDR3 sequence: CASSFQGFSQETQYF. In DNA form, the CDR3 reads TGTGCCAGCAGTTTCCAGGGTTTCTCCCAAGAGACCCAGTACTTC.

The sample holds many counts of this clonotype. J is TRBJ2-6 and V is TRBV7-2; 8 positions match TRBD1. The CDR3 has 15 amino acids. The germline V gene encodes CDR1 SGHTA and CDR2 FQGNSA. With 5 bases clipped from V and 0 bases from J, the junction kept 0 bases outside the gene matches. CDR3 in DNA: TGTGCCAGCAGCGACAGGGGCTCTGGGGCCAACGTCCTGACTTTC. Its protein product is CASSDRGSGANVLTF.

This clonotype was seen many times. The chain combines TRBV19 with TRBJ1-5; D call uncertain. The ends were cut back, 4 bases at V and 6 bases at J, with 4 bases in the middle. The CDR3 sequence is 11 residues long. CDR1 is LNHDA and CDR2 is SQIVND in the germline V gene (reference sequence). The CDR3 protein is CASSSSQPQHF. The CDR3 DNA reads as TGTGCCAGTAGTAGTTCTCAGCCCCAGCATTTT. Full variable domain (outside the CDR3, taken from reference TRBV19 and TRBJ1-5): DGGITQSPKYLFRKEGQNVTLSCEQNLNHDAMYWYRQDPGQGLRLIYYSQIVNDFQKGDIAEGYSVSREKKESFPLTVTSAQKNPTAFYLCASSSSQPQHFGDGTRLSIL.

This clonotype came up many times. The chain joins TRBV7-2 to TRBJ1-2; D is perhaps TRBD1 (5 bases). This CDR3 has 16 amino acids. CDR1 is SGHTA, CDR2 FQGNSA, per germline. Deletions cut 1 base from V and 4 bases from J, with 16 bases between. The CDR3 sequence is CASSLEGDAGLYGYTF. The CDR3 coding sequence is TGTGCCAGCAGCTTAGAAGGGGACGCCGGGCTCTATGGCTACACCTTC.

The chain is built from TRBV7-9 and TRBJ2-5; D is perhaps TRBD2 (5 bases). Per the germline V gene, CDR1 is SEHNR and CDR2 is FQNEAQ (reference sequence). V was trimmed by 3 bases and J by 5 bases, leaving 16 bases between them. The CDR3 covers 15 residues. CDR3 residues: CASSLGRGGSETQYF. The DNA of the CDR3 is TGTGCCAGCAGCTTGGGGAGAGGTGGAAGTGAGACCCAGTACTTC.

This clonotype was seen a few times. This sequence joins TRBV4-2 and TRBJ2-1, with 8 nucleotides matching TRBD1. Germline V lookup: CDR1 LGHNA, CDR2 YNFKEQ. CDR3 size: 19 residues. After removal of 0 bases from V and 5 bases from J, the junction contained 15 bases not matched to a gene. In nucleotides, the CDR3 is TGTGCCAGCAGCCAAGATCCCGGGACAGGTCACCGGGGTGACAATGAGCAGTTCTTC. Residues: CASSQDPGTGHRGDNEQFF.

This clonotype has a count of ten or more. V is TRBV19 and J is TRBJ2-5, with D perhaps assigned TRBD1 or TRBD2 (5 bases each). Germline values: CDR1 LNHDA, CDR2 SQIVND (reference sequence). V was clipped by 6 bases and J by 4 bases, with 9 bases between them. This CDR3 has 12 residues. Here the CDR3 reads CASSSRGETQYF. The CDR3 coding sequence is TGTGCCAGTAGCTCGAGGGGAGAGACCCAGTACTTC.

This clonotype showed up many times. The V gene is TRBV7-2, the J gene TRBJ1-1, with D unclear. The CDR3 length is 12 residues. V lost 1 base and J 3 bases, leaving 3 bases between the germline ends. Germline V gene lookup returns CDR1 SGHTA and CDR2 FQGNSA. CDR3 residues: CASSLDYTEAFF. The CDR3, as DNA: TGTGCCAGCAGCTTAGACTACACTGAAGCTTTCTTT.

This clonotype was seen at least ten times. The J gene is TRBJ1-1, the V gene TRBV19, with D uncertain. Germline V gene data show CDR1 as LNHDA and CDR2 as SQIVND (reference sequence). V lost 5 bases and J lost 1, with 11 bases in between. The CDR3 is 14 residues long. In DNA form, the CDR3 reads TGTGCCAGTAGTGGGGAGACCAGGAACACTGAAGCTTTCTTT. The encoded protein is CASSGETRNTEAFF.

This clonotype was counted ten times or more. J is TRBJ2-7 and V is TRBV7-8, with a tentative D call TRBD1 (7 bases). Germline V CDR1 and CDR2: SGHVS, FQNEAQ. The CDR3 is made up of 16 amino acids. The germline V and J ends were trimmed by 3 bases and 8 bases, with 23 bases remaining between them. CDR3 sequence: CASSLGGPGQPPQQYF. CDR3 DNA: TGTGCCAGCAGCTTGGGGGGACCGGGACAGCCCCCCCAGCAGTACTTC. Full variable domain (rest looked up from reference TRBV7-8 and TRBJ2-7): GAGVSQSPRYKVAKRGQDVALRCDPISGHVSLFWYQQALGQGPEFLTYFQNEAQLDKSGLPSDRFFAERPEGSVSTLKIQRTQQEDSAVYLCASSLGGPGQPPQQYFGPGTRLTVT.